Below are 17 T cell receptor beta chains sequenced from a single sample in a study of T cells in Graves' hyperthyroidism and ophthalmopathy. The TCR beta CDR3 regions underwent amplification using RNA transcripts as the source. TCR CDR3 underwent first-round RT-PCR with the HTBI primer set. MiXCR, run by TCRdb on the multiplex PCR reads, gives a single entry per CDR3 protein. The sample has 550,000 to 850,000 distinct CDR3 sequences; roughly a sixth are singletons. The specimen was blood. These receptors all stem from a woman between 50 and 59 years old with Graves' hyperthyroidism that later progressed to Graves' ophthalmopathy.

The sample holds many counts of this clonotype. One end of the junction varies from germline; a read error may be responsible. This rearrangement joins TRBV7-7 to TRBJ2-5; the match to TRBD2 covers 9 bases. The V gene's germline CDR1 is SSHAT and CDR2 FNYEAQ (reference sequence). The CDR3 contains 16 residues. DNA of the CDR3: TGTGCTAGCAGCTTCGGGATAGCGGGGGTTGGGGAGACCCAGTACTTC. Amino acid sequence: CASSFGIAGVGETQYF.

This clonotype appeared a few times. Possible read error: a much larger clone is one base away. J is TRBJ2-3 and V is TRBV24-1; 7 nucleotides match TRBD1. The CDR3 is 15 residues long. V dropped 4 bases and J dropped 3; count of bases not matched to a gene: 6. The V gene's germline CDR1 is KGHDR and CDR2 SFDVKD. The CDR3 region is CATSERGQITDTQYF. In DNA, the CDR3 is TGTGCCACCAGTGAGAGGGGACAGATTACAGATACGCAGTATTTT.

This sequence joins TRBV20-1 and TRBJ1-2; 8 nucleotides agree with TRBD1. The length of the CDR3 is 14 residues. Germline-derived CDR1 and CDR2 are DFQATT and SNEGSKA (reference sequence). V lost 6 bases to trimming and J lost 2 bases; unmatched junction nucleotides: 8. The CDR3 region has the DNA TGCAGTGCCGGAGGACAGGGCCACAACTATGGCTACACCTTC. Translation gives CSAGGQGHNYGYTF.

The chain has TRBV4-1 and TRBJ2-5, with 9 bases matching TRBD2. The CDR3 covers 19 residues. V was pared by 0 bases and J by 1 base, with 12 bases of the junction left unmatched. The germline V gene encodes CDR1 MGHRA and CDR2 YSYEKL. For the CDR3, the DNA is TGCGCCAGCAGCCAAGATCCGGCGGGGGGGCTCCCGTTCCAAGAGACCCAGTACTTC. It codes for CASSQDPAGGLPFQETQYF.

Many counts were recorded for this clonotype. This chain uses TRBV3-1 with TRBJ1-5; D uncertain. V dropped 1 base and J dropped 4 bases, with 8 bases sitting between them. The CDR3 is 14 amino acids. Germline-derived CDR1 and CDR2 are LGHDT and YNNKEL (reference sequence). DNA of the CDR3: TGTGCCAGCAGCCAAGCGGTTAGAAATCAGCCCCAGCATTTT. This encodes CASSQAVRNQPQHF.

Remarks on this clonotype: At one end the junction does not follow the germline gene, possibly because of a read error. The chain couples TRBV20-1 to TRBJ1-3; unclear D gene. This CDR3 spans 15 amino acids. CDR1 and CDR2 from the germline V gene are DFQATT and SNEGSKA (reference sequence). CDR3 sequence (DNA): TGCAATGCTAGAGATCAAGGAGTCTCTGGAAACACCATATATTTT. It yields the protein CNARDQGVSGNTIYF.

This clonotype was found a few times. The chain couples TRBV4-2 to TRBJ2-5; tentatively, D is TRBD2 (6 bases). CDR1 and CDR2 from the germline V gene are LGHNA and YNFKEQ. V shed 0 bases and J shed 5 bases, with 19 bases lying between them. The CDR3 spans 17 residues. The CDR3 loop is CASSQDTNRGWQETQYF. For the CDR3, the DNA is TGTGCCAGCAGCCAAGATACTAATCGGGGGTGGCAGGAGACCCAGTACTTC.

The sample holds one count of this clonotype. The V gene is TRBV19, the J gene TRBJ1-6; possibly TRBD1 for D (5 bases). The V end lost 7 bases, the J end lost 10 bases, and 14 bases lay between the germline ends. Germline-derived CDR1 and CDR2 are LNHDA and SQIVND (reference sequence). This CDR3 spans 13 amino acids. The CDR3 DNA reads TGTGCCAGTAAGCTCTCAGGGATCTCACCCCTCCACTTT. Translated: CASKLSGISPLHF.

This clonotype was counted only a few times. The chain carries TRBV7-8 and TRBJ1-2; D is unresolved. The CDR3 loop spans 15 amino acids. Germline CDR1 is SGHVS and CDR2 is FQNEAQ. V dropped 5 bases and J dropped 13 bases, with 26 bases sitting between them. The CDR3 here is CASSHSAEDGLSSTF. Written as DNA, the CDR3 is TGTGCCAGCAGCCATTCTGCGGAGGACGGGCTCTCGAGCACCTTC.

The table lists this clonotype with many counts. The chain is built from TRBV6-1 and TRBJ1-2, with D possibly matching TRBD1 (5 bases). The germline V and J ends were trimmed by 8 bases and 0 bases, with 10 bases remaining between them. The CDR3 extends over 13 amino acids. In germline, CDR1 is MNHNS, CDR2 SASEGT. CDR3 residues: CASGAGANYGYTF. The CDR3 nucleotides read TGTGCCAGCGGGGCGGGGGCTAACTATGGCTACACCTTC.

With regard to this clonotype: A read error may account for a junction end that differs from germline. The V call is TRBV7-6, the J call TRBJ1-1; D unclear. CDR3 size: 13 residues. CDR1 and CDR2 (germline): SGHVS, FNYEAQ. CDR3 region: CASRFRGNTEAFF. In nucleotides, the CDR3 is TGTGCCAGCCGCTTCCGCGGTAACACTGAAGCTTTCTTT.

J is TRBJ2-2 and V is TRBV4-1, with D perhaps matching TRBD2 (6 bases). Deletions cut 0 bases from V and 4 bases from J, with 15 bases between. The V gene's germline CDR1 is MGHRA and CDR2 YSYEKL. The CDR3 is 17 residues long. CDR3 protein: CASSQDRGGPVTGELFF. CDR3 nucleotide sequence: TGCGCCAGCAGCCAAGATCGAGGAGGGCCGGTCACCGGGGAGCTGTTTTTT.

This clonotype occurred many times. DNA for the CDR3: TGTGCCAGCAGAAGAACGGTAGTGCTTAGCACAGATACGCAGTATTTT. It translates to CASRRTVVLSTDTQYF. This chain joins TRBV6-1 and TRBJ2-3; D uncertain. Germline V gene lookup returns CDR1 MNHNS and CDR2 SASEGT. The ends were cut back, 6 bases at V and 0 bases at J, with 16 bases in the middle. This CDR3 is 16 amino acids long.

This clonotype was picked up many times. V and J are TRBV7-3 and TRBJ1-1, with TRBD1 matching 7 bases. Germline assignment: CDR1 SGHTA and CDR2 FQGTGA. The CDR3 is 18 amino acids. The J segment lost 1 base and the V segment lost 2 bases, leaving 13 bases of the junction unmatched. The CDR3 region has the DNA TGTGCCAGCAGCTTATACGGCCCCAGGGACAGCCAGAACACTGAAGCTTTCTTT. It is translated as CASSLYGPRDSQNTEAFF.

This clonotype was detected only a few times. CDR3 amino acids: CSAKASGGRETQYF. The DNA of the CDR3 is TGCAGTGCTAAGGCTAGCGGGGGGAGGGAGACCCAGTACTTC. The chain uses TRBV20-1 and TRBJ2-5; 11 bases agree with TRBD2. CDR3 length: 14 amino acids. The V segment lost 4 bases and the J segment 5 bases; nucleotides outside the gene matches: 6. Germline V gives CDR1 DFQATT, CDR2 SNEGSKA (reference sequence).

This clonotype has at least ten counts. J is TRBJ1-1 and V is TRBV10-3, with a possible D match to TRBD1 (6 bases). The CDR3 runs to 14 residues. Per germline, CDR1 ENHRY and CDR2 SYGVKD. Trimming left V 4 bases short and J 0 bases short, with 9 bases between. Here the CDR3 DNA reads TGTGCCATCAGTGGGGGGGGCCTGAACACTGAAGCTTTCTTT. This codes for CAISGGGLNTEAFF.

The sample holds many counts of this clonotype. V is TRBV11-2 and J is TRBJ1-1; 8 positions match TRBD1. CDR1 and CDR2 (germline): SGHAT, FQNNGV. The CDR3 totals 16 residues. With V trimmed by 4 bases and J by 3 bases, 10 bases remained unmatched. In DNA, the CDR3 is TGTGCCAGCAGCTCGGACAGGGCCGGGCTTTACACTGAAGCTTTCTTT. It is translated as CASSSDRAGLYTEAFF.